This T cell receptor beta chain was sequenced in a study of blood T cell repertoires in COVID-19. Trimming took off 4 bases at V and 7 bases at J, with 15 bases between the two ends. Germline CDR1 and CDR2: SGHRS and YFSETQ. CDR3 size: 13 residues. Libraries were prepared by immunoSEQ multiplex PCR; TCRdb keeps only in-frame clonotypes and omits some of them. The repertoire has 30,000 to 35,000 clones, less than 85% of them found once; the top ten carry around 13%. The sequencing input was peripheral blood. The V call is TRBV5-1, the J call TRBJ2-7, with TRBD2 as a possible D gene (5 bases). The TCR sequence derives from a human donor with acute or convalescent COVID-19. The donor label of this sample is uncertain. This CDR3 reads CASSLEVQTEQYF. CDR3 nucleotides: TGCGCCAGCAGCCTGGAGGTACAGACAGAGCAGTACTTC.